These 32 T cell receptor beta chains were sequenced from one sample in a study of beta chain features in type 1 diabetes. The antigens these receptors bind are not known. Sequencing targeted expressed TCRB transcripts, as all isolated RNA had been reverse transcribed. Sequenced by immunoSEQ multiplex PCR; TCRdb stores in-frame clones only, minus some. The sample has approximately 600,000 clones, around 11% seen once. Study conclusions and caveats: Patients with Type 1 diabetes showed moderately but significantly shorter TCRB CDR3s in all four CD4+ subsets.

The specimen was naive CD4+ T cells from blood. These receptors all stem from a man under 40 with type 1 diabetes.

CDR3 nucleotides: TGTGCCAGCTCACCGAGGGACGTCTATGGCTACACCTTC. Amino acid sequence: CASSPRDVYGYTF. The chain has TRBV18 and TRBJ1-2, with D tentatively TRBD1 (5 bases). The CDR3 covers 13 residues. V was shortened by 3 bases and J by 4 bases, with 9 bases between the two germline ends. Germline CDR1 is KGHSH and CDR2 is LQKENI.

Only a few counts were recorded for this clone. The chain couples TRBV9 to TRBJ1-3; 10 bases match TRBD1. The CDR3 extends over 18 amino acids. The germline V gene encodes CDR1 SGDLS and CDR2 YYNGEE. J lost 4 bases, V lost 0 bases, and 10 bases had no gene match. The CDR3 sequence: CASSVGRGQGSVGNTIYF. The CDR3, as DNA: TGTGCCAGCAGCGTAGGCCGGGGACAGGGGAGCGTCGGAAACACCATATATTTT.

The chain uses TRBV11-2 and TRBJ2-5; the D is unclear. This CDR3 is built from 13 residues. Germline V gene sequence: CDR1 SGHAT, CDR2 FQNNGV. V lost 5 bases and J lost 5, with 12 bases in between. The CDR3 DNA reads TGTGCCAGCAGCCTTTCTGAGTCGGAGACCCAGTACTTC. It yields the protein CASSLSESETQYF.

The chain uses TRBV5-6 and TRBJ1-6; D gene uncertain. Trimming removed 6 bases from V and 9 bases from J, with 19 bases in between. From germline, CDR1 is SGHDT and CDR2 YYEEEE. The CDR3 consists of 15 residues. CDR3: CASKLTVDLGSPLHF. In DNA, the CDR3 is TGTGCCAGCAAACTGACCGTTGATCTTGGTTCACCCCTCCACTTT.

V and J are TRBV7-8 and TRBJ2-3; D is unclear. V gave up 5 bases and J gave up 3 bases, with 9 bases separating them. The CDR3 sequence is 13 residues long. CDR1 is SGHVS, CDR2 FQNEAQ, per germline. The CDR3 region is CASSPVGTDTQYF. Here the CDR3 DNA reads TGTGCCAGCAGCCCCGTGGGGACAGATACGCAGTATTTT. The variable domain in full, with the rest retrieved from reference TRBV7-8 and TRBJ2-3, is GAGVSQSPRYKVAKRGQDVALRCDPISGHVSLFWYQQALGQGPEFLTYFQNEAQLDKSGLPSDRFFAERPEGSVSTLKIQRTQQEDSAVYLCASSPVGTDTQYFGPGTRLTVL.

This clone was seen only a few times. The rearrangement uses TRBV7-2 and TRBJ2-5; the D is unclear. Trimming left V 6 bases short and J 1 base short, with 15 bases between. The CDR3 has 15 amino acids. The germline gives CDR1 SGHTA, CDR2 FQGNSA. The CDR3 here is CASSPSPGFQETQYF. The CDR3 DNA reads TGTGCCAGCAGTCCCAGCCCTGGCTTCCAAGAGACCCAGTACTTC.

This clone has a handful of counts. This chain joins TRBV9 and TRBJ2-4; D may be TRBD1 (6 bases). V was cut by 3 bases and J by 7 bases, with 17 bases left in between. The CDR3 loop spans 15 amino acids. CDR1 SGDLS and CDR2 YYNGEE come from the germline V gene. In DNA form, the CDR3 reads TGTGCCAGCAGCGAGGGGGACATTAGTACGAACATTCAGTACTTC. Translated, it gives CASSEGDISTNIQYF.

This clone has just a few counts. The rearrangement links TRBV9 to TRBJ2-6; possibly TRBD2 for D (5 bases). The CDR3 runs to 19 residues. Germline V gene data show CDR1 as SGDLS and CDR2 as YYNGEE. With 1 base removed from V and 0 bases from J, the gap between germline ends came to 17 bases. The CDR3 reads CASSVQPRERFSGANVLTF. The CDR3 bases are TGTGCCAGCAGCGTACAACCCCGGGAAAGATTCTCTGGGGCCAACGTCCTGACTTTC.

The rearrangement uses TRBV14 and TRBJ2-5, with D possibly TRBD1 on 6 matching bases. CDR1 and CDR2 (germline): SGHDN, FVKESK. The CDR3 is made up of 15 amino acids. V was clipped by 4 bases and J by 4 bases, with 16 bases between them. CDR3 sequence: CASSRKQGAGETQYF. The CDR3 DNA reads TGTGCCAGCAGCCGGAAACAGGGCGCGGGAGAGACCCAGTACTTC.

The gene calls are TRBV5-4 and TRBJ2-1; D might be TRBD1 (5 bases). The germline gives CDR1 SGHNT, CDR2 YYREEE (reference sequence). V lost 5 bases, J lost 6 bases, and 12 bases lay in between. The CDR3 sequence is 13 residues long. CDR3 coding DNA: TGTGCCAGCAGAGCAGGGTCAGGCAATGAGCAGTTCTTC. It is translated as CASRAGSGNEQFF.

This clone occurred a few times. The chain links TRBV4-3 to TRBJ2-2; D unresolved. There are 14 residues in the CDR3. The germline gives CDR1 LGHNA, CDR2 YSLEER. Deletions cut 0 bases from V and 6 bases from J, with 8 bases between. CDR3 amino acids: CASSQERIAGELFF. DNA for the CDR3: TGCGCCAGCAGCCAAGAAAGAATTGCCGGGGAGCTGTTTTTT.

This chain uses TRBV10-3 with TRBJ2-5; D is perhaps TRBD2 (5 bases). The length of the CDR3 is 14 residues. Trimming pared 4 bases from V and 5 bases from J, leaving 14 bases between. The germline V gene encodes CDR1 ENHRY and CDR2 SYGVKD. The CDR3 is CAISGGSVTETQYF. CDR3 DNA: TGTGCCATCAGTGGAGGTAGCGTCACGGAGACCCAGTACTTC.

This clone was counted only a few times. V usage is TRBV19 and J usage is TRBJ2-6; 10 positions match TRBD1. Trimming took 6 bases from V and 0 from J; bases not matched to a gene: 5. This CDR3 is built from 17 residues. Germline loops: CDR1 LNHDA, CDR2 SQIVND (reference sequence). The CDR3 sequence: CASRRDRGTSGANVLTF. The DNA of the CDR3 is TGTGCCAGTAGGCGGGACAGGGGTACCTCTGGGGCCAACGTCCTGACTTTC. Looking up the rest from reference TRBV19 and TRBJ2-6 gives the full variable domain: DGGITQSPKYLFRKEGQNVTLSCEQNLNHDAMYWYRQDPGQGLRLIYYSQIVNDFQKGDIAEGYSVSREKKESFPLTVTSAQKNPTAFYLCASRRDRGTSGANVLTFGAGSRLTVL.

The rearrangement uses TRBV28 and TRBJ2-5, with D perhaps TRBD1 or TRBD2 (5 bases each). CDR1 is MDHEN, CDR2 SYDVKM, per germline. With 3 bases removed from V and 3 bases from J, the gap between germline ends came to 14 bases. The CDR3 contains 15 residues. CDR3 DNA: TGTGCCAGCAGTTTCCCCCCGGGGCTTAAAGAGACCCAGTACTTC. Encoded protein: CASSFPPGLKETQYF.

This chain connects TRBV19 to TRBJ1-5; TRBD1 agrees at 8 bases. Trimming cost V 4 bases and J 7 bases; bases outside gene matches: 3. There are 13 residues in the CDR3. The germline CDR1 and CDR2 sequences are LNHDA and SQIVND (reference sequence). CDR3 protein: CASSTGTGQPQHF. The CDR3 nucleotides read TGTGCCAGTAGTACGGGGACAGGACAGCCCCAGCATTTT.

In this sample, this clone turned up a few times. This chain links TRBV6-1 with TRBJ1-5, with D perhaps TRBD1 (6 bases). In germline, CDR1 is MNHNS, CDR2 SASEGT. The V gene lost 0 bases and the J gene lost 1 base, with 13 bases spanning the gap. This CDR3 region has 17 residues. CDR3 sequence (DNA): TGTGCCAGCAGTGAAGCTAAGGGGGGAGGCAGCAATCAGCCCCAGCATTTT. It codes for CASSEAKGGGSNQPQHF.

The rearrangement links TRBV28 to TRBJ2-7, with D perhaps being TRBD1 or TRBD2 (6 bases each). In germline, CDR1 is MDHEN, CDR2 SYDVKM. With 2 bases removed from V and 6 bases from J, the gap between germline ends came to 14 bases. The length of the CDR3 is 14 residues. DNA of the CDR3: TGTGCCAGCAGTTTACTTCCAGGGGAGGCCGAGCAGTACTTC. It is translated as CASSLLPGEAEQYF.

Only a few counts were recorded for this clone. The chain links TRBV5-1 to TRBJ2-7; tentatively, D is TRBD1 (6 bases). From germline, CDR1 is SGHRS and CDR2 YFSETQ. The CDR3 spans 14 residues. Between the trimmed V and J ends, which lost 0 bases and 4 bases, there was a span of 11 bases. The CDR3 spells CASSLGLTGYEQYF. CDR3 in DNA: TGCGCCAGCAGCTTGGGGCTGACAGGTTACGAGCAGTACTTC.

The chain has TRBV6-6 and TRBJ1-5; D perhaps matches TRBD1 (5 bases). Trimming cost V 5 bases and J 9 bases, with 8 bases left between them. The CDR3 is 11 amino acids. Germline CDR1 is MNHNY and CDR2 is SVGAGI (reference sequence). DNA for the CDR3: TGTGCCAGCAGTGAAAGGGGGCCCCAGCATTTT. Translated: CASSERGPQHF.

CDR3 sequence: CASSLFSQNEQFF. The DNA of the CDR3 is TGTGCCAGCAGCTTATTTAGCCAAAATGAGCAGTTCTTC. This chain uses TRBV7-2 with TRBJ2-1; no clear D gene. This CDR3 is built from 13 residues. Germline V gene lookup returns CDR1 SGHTA and CDR2 FQGNSA. Trimming took off 2 bases at V and 7 bases at J, with 9 bases between the two ends.

With respect to this clone: Within the sample, other DNA sequences also encode this same CDR3. The chain carries TRBV27 and TRBJ1-2; 9 positions match TRBD1. The CDR3 contains 12 residues. The germline V gene encodes CDR1 MNHEY and CDR2 SMNVEV (reference sequence). The junction had 3 bases not matched to a gene; V was cut back by 5 bases and J by 8 bases. In nucleotides, the CDR3 is TGTGCCAGCAGTCCAGGACAGGGGGGCTACACCTTC. Translation gives CASSPGQGGYTF.

This sequence joins TRBV7-9 and TRBJ2-7; 10 nucleotides agree with TRBD1. There are 17 residues in the CDR3. Trimming took 0 bases from V and 2 from J; bases not matched to a gene: 7. Germline CDR1 and CDR2: SEHNR and FQNEAQ (reference sequence). The CDR3 bases are TGTGCCAGCAGCTTAGCGGGACAGGGGTCTAATCCCTACGAGCAGTACTTC. Translating gives CASSLAGQGSNPYEQYF.

This clone was detected a few times. The V gene is TRBV6-6, the J gene TRBJ1-5, with 8 bases fitting TRBD1. With 7 bases clipped from V and 4 bases from J, the junction kept 9 bases outside the gene matches. CDR1 is MNHNY, CDR2 SVGAGI, per germline (reference sequence). The CDR3 is made up of 15 amino acids. The CDR3 nucleotides read TGTGCCAGCAATCCCGGGACAGGAAGGAATCAGCCCCAGCATTTT. This translates into CASNPGTGRNQPQHF.

The chain has TRBV4-1 and TRBJ2-3; D gene ambiguous. The CDR3 contains 14 residues. Trimming removed 2 bases at V and 2 bases at J, with 8 bases between. Germline CDR1 MGHRA, CDR2 YSYEKL. For the CDR3, the DNA is TGCGCCAGCAGCCAAATTACAAACACAGATACGCAGTATTTT. Amino acid sequence: CASSQITNTDTQYF.

The V gene is TRBV7-9, the J gene TRBJ1-6, with D uncertain. The V gene's germline CDR1 is SEHNR and CDR2 FQNEAQ (reference sequence). V lost 0 bases and J 0 bases, leaving 6 bases between the germline ends. CDR3 size: 16 residues. CDR3 in amino acids: CASSLAPSSYNSPLHF. The CDR3 bases are TGTGCCAGCAGCTTAGCGCCAAGCTCCTATAATTCACCCCTCCACTTT.

CDR3 in amino acids: CASSQEMDLRGETQYF. CDR3 bases: TGCGCCAGCAGCCAAGAGATGGACCTTAGAGGGGAGACCCAGTACTTC. The gene calls are TRBV4-3 and TRBJ2-5; a possible D gene is TRBD2 (5 bases). The germline V gene has CDR1 LGHNA and CDR2 YSLEER. V shed 0 bases and J shed 5 bases, with 16 bases lying between them. The CDR3 is 16 amino acids.

This clone has a handful of counts. The chain is built from TRBV4-2 and TRBJ1-2; D ambiguous. The CDR3 covers 16 residues. V was cut by 0 bases and J by 2 bases, with 13 bases left in between. CDR1 and CDR2 from the germline V gene are LGHNA and YNFKEQ. As DNA, the CDR3 is TGTGCCAGCAGCCAAGATAGGGTTTTACGGAACTATGGCTACACCTTC. Its translation is CASSQDRVLRNYGYTF.

CDR3 bases: TGTGCCAGCAGCTTAGATCAAGGGGGGTACGGAAACACCATATATTTT. Its protein is CASSLDQGGYGNTIYF. The V gene is TRBV7-9, the J gene TRBJ1-3, with D maybe TRBD1 (6 bases). CDR1 is SEHNR and CDR2 is FQNEAQ in the germline V gene (reference sequence). The CDR3 sequence is 16 residues long. Trimming removed 1 base from V and 4 bases from J, with 14 bases in between.

This clone was counted only a few times. The gene calls are TRBV6-6 and TRBJ2-5; D uncertain. Trimming removed 1 base at V and 5 bases at J, with 2 bases between. Germline-derived CDR1 and CDR2 are MNHNY and SVGAGI (reference sequence). The CDR3 consists of 11 residues. This chain's CDR3 is CASSYLETQYF. CDR3 nucleotides: TGTGCCAGCAGTTACTTGGAGACCCAGTACTTC.

There are a few counts of this clone. The gene calls are TRBV29-1 and TRBJ1-1, with D hard to call. In germline, CDR1 is SQVTM, CDR2 ANQGSEA. CDR3 length: 12 amino acids. V lost 4 bases and J lost 0, with 6 bases in between. The CDR3 reads CSVVYLNTEAFF. The DNA of the CDR3 is TGCAGCGTTGTGTATCTGAACACTGAAGCTTTCTTT.

This clone was seen more than once but under ten times. The chain combines TRBV7-2 with TRBJ2-1; 10 bases line up with TRBD2. Trimming removed 5 bases from V and 8 bases from J; junction bases left unmatched: 12. Germline V gene lookup returns CDR1 SGHTA and CDR2 FQGNSA. This CDR3 spans 16 amino acids. CDR3 in amino acids: CASSRRRAGGPDEQFF. CDR3 bases: TGTGCCAGCAGCCGCCGGCGAGCGGGGGGGCCTGATGAGCAGTTCTTC.

The rearrangement links TRBV2 to TRBJ2-2; D is tentatively TRBD1 or TRBD2 (5 bases each). Germline V CDR1 and CDR2: SNHLY, FYNNEI. The CDR3 extends over 15 amino acids. V shed 6 bases and J shed 1 base, with 12 bases lying between them. Here the CDR3 reads CASSLRDGNTGELFF. The CDR3 nucleotides read TGTGCCAGCAGCCTCCGGGACGGGAACACCGGGGAGCTGTTTTTT.